A selection of T cell receptor beta chains follows, all from one sample in a study of blood T cell repertoires in COVID-19. The table came from immunoSEQ multiplex PCR; TCRdb's copy has only in-frame clones and leaves some out. The sample records under 70,000 clones, around 87% being singletons. Sequencing was done on a sample of peripheral blood. These receptor sequences come from a woman between 18 and 30 years old with acute or convalescent COVID-19. Each CDR3 is given with its conserved first and last residue. D genes are given only for firm matches. Rows give clone size only sometimes, using once, few, many, or a class for an expanded clone.

cdr3_length d_call clone_size j_call v_call cdr3_aa cdr3_nt
14 - - TRBJ1-1 TRBV11-2 CASSLEPGFTEAFF TGTGCCAGCAGCTTAGAGCCAGGGTTTACTGAAGCTTTCTTT
14 - - TRBJ2-2 TRBV7-9 CASSQTVNTGELFF TGTGCCAGCAGCCAGACAGTGAACACCGGGGAGCTGTTTTTT
15 TRBD1 - TRBJ2-7 TRBV25-1 CASSPFRGSSNEQYF TGTGCCAGCAGTCCATTCAGGGGGTCCTCCAACGAGCAGTACTTC
15 TRBD1 - TRBJ2-5 TRBV3-1/TRBV3-2 CASSQAQGGGETQYF TGTGCCAGCAGCCAAGCCCAAGGGGGCGGGGAGACCCAGTACTTC
14 TRBD1 - TRBJ2-7 TRBV30 CAWSPMTGYYEQYF TGTGCCTGGAGTCCGATGACAGGGTACTACGAGCAGTACTTC
15 - - TRBJ1-2 TRBV6-5 CASSYSPQGHYGYTF TGTGCCAGCAGTTACTCCCCACAGGGCCACTATGGCTACACCTTC
14 TRBD2 once TRBJ2-7 TRBV20-1 CSASSSGGTYEQYF TGCAGTGCTAGTTCTAGCGGGGGGACCTACGAGCAGTACTTC
16 TRBD1 once TRBJ1-1 TRBV7-6 CASSLVQGDSDTEAFF TGTGCCAGCAGCTTAGTCCAGGGGGATTCTGACACTGAAGCTTTCTTT
14 - - TRBJ1-4 TRBV29-1 CSVGSAATNEKLFF TGCAGCGTTGGTAGTGCTGCAACTAATGAAAAACTGTTTTTT
17 TRBD2 once TRBJ2-3 TRBV4-3 CASSQDPRLAGGDTQYF TGCGCCAGCAGCCAAGATCCTAGACTAGCGGGAGGAGATACGCAGTATTTT
17 TRBD2 - TRBJ2-3 TRBV7-2 CASSLSLGLAITDTQYF TGTGCCAGCAGCTTATCGTTGGGACTAGCTATCACAGATACGCAGTATTTT
11 TRBD1 - TRBJ1-3 TRBV2 CASTQGGTIYF TGTGCCAGCACCCAGGGGGGCACCATATATTTT
16 - once TRBJ1-5 TRBV20-1 CSASGEGRGSNQPQHF TGCAGTGCTAGTGGTGAGGGGAGGGGTAGCAATCAGCCCCAGCATTTT
12 - - TRBJ2-5 TRBV18 CASSPQGETQYF TGTGCCAGCTCACCACAGGGGGAGACCCAGTACTTC
15 - - TRBJ2-3 TRBV19 CASSVAGSATDTQYF TGTGCCAGTAGTGTGGCTGGGAGCGCCACAGATACGCAGTATTTT
14 TRBD1 - TRBJ1-2 TRBV2 CASKGTGGHYGYTF TGTGCCAGCAAAGGGACAGGGGGCCACTATGGCTACACCTTC
17 TRBD2 - TRBJ2-2 TRBV9 CASSVGRGLGNTGELFF TGTGCCAGCAGCGTAGGGCGGGGACTAGGAAACACCGGGGAGCTGTTTTTT
15 TRBD1 few TRBJ1-4 TRBV3-1/TRBV3-2 CASSPQGTEHEKLFF TGTGCCAGCAGCCCACAGGGGACGGAACATGAAAAACTGTTTTTT
13 TRBD1 - TRBJ1-2 TRBV29-1 CSVGDRGYYGYTF TGCAGCGTTGGCGACAGGGGTTACTATGGCTACACCTTC
14 - - TRBJ2-1 TRBV29-1 CSVELALRDNEQFF TGCAGCGTTGAACTAGCGTTAAGGGACAATGAGCAGTTCTTC
17 TRBD1 - TRBJ1-1 TRBV7-9 CASSSIQQGTMNTEAFF TGTGCCAGCAGCTCGATCCAACAGGGGACCATGAACACTGAAGCTTTCTTT
13 - - TRBJ2-7 TRBV12-3/TRBV12-4 CASSSNSGYEQYF TGTGCCAGCAGTTCAAATAGCGGCTACGAGCAGTACTTC
13 TRBD1 - TRBJ1-4 TRBV12-3/TRBV12-4 CASSWGTGEKLFF TGTGCCAGCAGTTGGGGGACAGGTGAAAAACTGTTTTTT
16 - - TRBJ2-2 TRBV7-8 CASSLGSIAVVGELFF TGTGCCAGCAGCTTAGGTTCGATAGCGGTTGTCGGGGAGCTGTTTTTT
14 TRBD2 - TRBJ2-7 TRBV30 CACHPSGSSYEQYF TGTGCCTGCCACCCTAGCGGAAGCTCCTACGAGCAGTACTTC
15 - - TRBJ2-5 TRBV7-9 CASSQGLSLGETQYF TGTGCCAGCAGCCAGGGACTGTCACTGGGGGAGACCCAGTACTTC
14 TRBD1 - TRBJ1-2 TRBV29-1 CSVDETGGAGGYTF TGCAGCGTTGACGAGACAGGGGGCGCGGGTGGCTACACCTTC
14 TRBD1 - TRBJ2-7 TRBV5-5 CASSPRTGGYEQYF TGTGCCAGCAGCCCTAGGACAGGGGGTTACGAGCAGTACTTC
15 - - TRBJ1-1 TRBV6-5 CASSYSWQGNTEAFF TGTGCCAGCAGTTACTCGTGGCAGGGAAACACTGAAGCTTTCTTT
13 - - TRBJ2-7 TRBV15 CATSRRAGREQYF TGTGCCACCAGCAGGAGGGCAGGACGCGAGCAGTACTTC
12 - - TRBJ2-3 TRBV12-3/TRBV12-4 CASAGTTDTQYF TGTGCCAGTGCGGGAACCACAGATACGCAGTATTTT
15 - - TRBJ2-1 TRBV9 CASSVGLAEYNEQFF TGTGCCAGCAGCGTAGGATTAGCGGAATACAATGAGCAGTTCTTC
15 - few TRBJ1-3 TRBV28 CASSFGRGSGNTIYF TGTGCCAGCAGTTTCGGTCGGGGGTCAGGAAACACCATATATTTT
16 TRBD1 - TRBJ2-7 TRBV4-1 CASSQDPGQLIYEQYF TGCGCCAGCAGCCAAGACCCGGGACAGTTAATTTACGAGCAGTACTTC
15 TRBD1 - TRBJ2-5 TRBV9 CASSGDRGGQETQYF TGTGCCAGCAGCGGCGACAGGGGTGGGCAAGAGACCCAGTACTTC
15 TRBD1 - TRBJ1-2 TRBV30 CAWTPGGQGNYGYTF TGTGCCTGGACCCCGGGGGGACAGGGGAACTATGGCTACACCTTC
13 - - TRBJ1-6 TRBV30 CAWSVEFGSPLHF TGTGCCTGGAGTGTAGAGTTCGGTTCACCCCTCCACTTT
15 TRBD1 - TRBJ1-1 TRBV30 CAWTTGTGPNTEAFF TGTGCCTGGACCACCGGGACAGGTCCAAACACTGAAGCTTTCTTT
16 TRBD1 - TRBJ1-2 TRBV3-1/TRBV3-2 CASSLWTGQTNYGYTF TGTGCCAGCAGCCTCTGGACAGGACAGACTAACTATGGCTACACCTTC